This TCR beta chain was identified during a study of shared clonotypes between healthy human individuals. Findings and limits, study-wide: Generation of non-shared clonotypes was less probable than generation of clonotypes shared by all four donors. Approximately 5% was the fraction of naive CD4 clonotypes found shared across a few donors. Rarefaction exposed incomplete sorted-subset sequencing despite large depth.

Points on this clone: Its antigen is not identified.

The CDR3 extends over 12 amino acids. Trimming cost V 5 bases and J 12 bases, with 15 bases left between them. Germline V lookup: CDR1 SGHAT, CDR2 FQDESV (reference sequence). Measured with immunoSEQ multiplex PCR; TCRdb has only the in-frame clones, and not every one. Of roughly 1,100,000 clones listed, about three quarters are singletons. The chain uses TRBV11-1 and TRBJ2-3; maybe TRBD1 (6 bases). The source of this sequence is a man aged 18 to 35 in good health. Sequences were obtained from memory CD4+ T cells sorted from blood. Subset described: CD45RA-negative fraction. The chain's CDR3 is CASSRDRSRQYF. The CDR3 coding sequence is TGTGCCAGCAGCCGAGACAGGTCTCGTCAGTATTTT.